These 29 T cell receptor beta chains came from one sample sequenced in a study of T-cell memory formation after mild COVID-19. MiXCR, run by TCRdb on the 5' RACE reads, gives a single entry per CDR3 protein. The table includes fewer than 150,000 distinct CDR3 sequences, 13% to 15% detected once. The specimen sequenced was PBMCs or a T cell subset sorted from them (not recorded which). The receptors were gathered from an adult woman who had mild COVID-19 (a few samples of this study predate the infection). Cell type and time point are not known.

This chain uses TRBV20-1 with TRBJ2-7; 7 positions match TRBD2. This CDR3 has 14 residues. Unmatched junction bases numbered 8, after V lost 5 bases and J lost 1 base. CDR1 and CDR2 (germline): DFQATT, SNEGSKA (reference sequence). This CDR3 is CSAPFYGGSYEQYF. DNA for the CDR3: TGCAGTGCTCCCTTCTACGGGGGGTCCTACGAGCAGTACTTC.

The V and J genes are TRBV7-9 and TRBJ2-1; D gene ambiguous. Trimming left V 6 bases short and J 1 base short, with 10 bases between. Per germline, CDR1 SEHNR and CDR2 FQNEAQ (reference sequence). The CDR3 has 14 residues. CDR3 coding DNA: TGTGCCAGCAGTCTCATTAGTTCCTACAATGAGCAGTTCTTC. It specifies CASSLISSYNEQFF. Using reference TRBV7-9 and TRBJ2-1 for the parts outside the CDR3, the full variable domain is DTGVSQNPRHKITKRGQNVTFRCDPISEHNRLYWYRQTLGQGPEFLTYFQNEAQLEKSRLLSDRFSAERPKGSFSTLEIQRTEQGDSAMYLCASSLISSYNEQFFGPGTRLTVL.

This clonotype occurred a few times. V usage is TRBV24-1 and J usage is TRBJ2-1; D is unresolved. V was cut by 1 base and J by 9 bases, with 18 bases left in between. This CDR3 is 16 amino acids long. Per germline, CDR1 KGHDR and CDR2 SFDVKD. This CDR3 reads CATSDFPRVGLGEQFF. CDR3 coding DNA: TGTGCCACCAGTGATTTCCCTAGGGTTGGCCTGGGTGAGCAGTTCTTC.

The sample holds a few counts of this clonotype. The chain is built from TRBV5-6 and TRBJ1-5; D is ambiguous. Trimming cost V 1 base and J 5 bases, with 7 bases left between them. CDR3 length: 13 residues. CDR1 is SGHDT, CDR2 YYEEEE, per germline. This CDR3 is CASSLWGYQPQHF. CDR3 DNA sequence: TGTGCCAGCAGCTTGTGGGGTTATCAGCCCCAGCATTTT.

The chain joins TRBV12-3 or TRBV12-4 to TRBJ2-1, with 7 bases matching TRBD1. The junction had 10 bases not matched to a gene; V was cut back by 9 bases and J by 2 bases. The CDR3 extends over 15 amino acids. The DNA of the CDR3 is TGTGCCAGTAACGACCCTGGACAGGCCTACAATGAGCAGTTCTTC. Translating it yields CASNDPGQAYNEQFF.

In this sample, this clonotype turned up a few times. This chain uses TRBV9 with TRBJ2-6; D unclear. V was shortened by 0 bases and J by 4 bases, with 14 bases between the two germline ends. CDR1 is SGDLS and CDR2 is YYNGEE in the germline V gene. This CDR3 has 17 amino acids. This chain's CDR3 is CASSVEEVSTGANVLTF. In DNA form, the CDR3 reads TGTGCCAGCAGCGTAGAAGAGGTTTCTACCGGGGCCAACGTCCTGACTTTC.

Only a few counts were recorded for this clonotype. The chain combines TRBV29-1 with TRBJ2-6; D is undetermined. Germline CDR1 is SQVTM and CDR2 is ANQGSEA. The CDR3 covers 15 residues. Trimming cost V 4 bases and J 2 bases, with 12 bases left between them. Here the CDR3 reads CSVVEGIPGANVLTF. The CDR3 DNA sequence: TGCAGCGTTGTGGAAGGGATTCCTGGGGCCAACGTCCTGACTTTC.

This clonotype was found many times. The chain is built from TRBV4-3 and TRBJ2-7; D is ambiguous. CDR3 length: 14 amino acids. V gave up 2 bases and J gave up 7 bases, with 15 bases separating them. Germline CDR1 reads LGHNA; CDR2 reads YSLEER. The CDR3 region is CASSQHETDGEQYF. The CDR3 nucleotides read TGCGCCAGCAGCCAACACGAGACGGACGGAGAGCAGTACTTC.

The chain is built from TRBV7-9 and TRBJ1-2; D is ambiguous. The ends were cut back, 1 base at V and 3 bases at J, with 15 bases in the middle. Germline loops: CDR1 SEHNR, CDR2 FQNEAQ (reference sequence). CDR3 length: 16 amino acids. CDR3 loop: CASSLDIGDWDYGYTF. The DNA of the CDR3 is TGTGCCAGCAGCTTAGATATCGGGGATTGGGACTATGGCTACACCTTC.

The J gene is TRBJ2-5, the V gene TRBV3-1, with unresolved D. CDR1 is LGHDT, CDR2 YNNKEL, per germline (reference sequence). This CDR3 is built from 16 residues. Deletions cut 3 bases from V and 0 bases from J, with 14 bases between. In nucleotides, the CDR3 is TGTGCCAGCAGCCATGTTAGACCCTCGTACCAAGAGACCCAGTACTTC. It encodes CASSHVRPSYQETQYF.

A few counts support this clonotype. The DNA for the CDR3 is TGTGCCAGTAGTAACAGGGTCGTCACCGGGGAGCTGTTTTTT. Encoded protein: CASSNRVVTGELFF. The chain joins TRBV19 to TRBJ2-2, with D possibly being TRBD1 (6 bases). V dropped 4 bases and J dropped 4 bases, with 10 bases sitting between them. The CDR3 consists of 14 residues. CDR1 is LNHDA, CDR2 SQIVND, per germline (reference sequence).

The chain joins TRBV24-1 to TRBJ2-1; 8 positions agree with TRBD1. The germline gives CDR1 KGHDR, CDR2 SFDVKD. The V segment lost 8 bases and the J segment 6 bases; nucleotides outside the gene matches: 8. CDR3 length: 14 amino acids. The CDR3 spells CATTGRTGSNEQFF. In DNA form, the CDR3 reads TGTGCCACCACAGGACGGACAGGGTCCAATGAGCAGTTCTTC.

The CDR3: CASSTDRVNYEQYF. For the CDR3, the DNA is TGCGCCAGCAGCACCGACAGGGTAAACTACGAGCAGTACTTC. The V call is TRBV5-1, the J call TRBJ2-7, with 7 bases that match TRBD1. Trimming at V came to 4 bases and at J to 3 bases, leaving 7 bases not matched to a gene. The CDR3 contains 14 residues. CDR1 and CDR2 (germline): SGHRS, YFSETQ.

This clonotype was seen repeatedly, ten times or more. The CDR3: CSAAVDNNEQFF. CDR3 coding DNA: TGCAGCGCCGCCGTTGATAACAATGAGCAGTTCTTC. J is TRBJ2-1 and V is TRBV29-1; no clear D. The CDR3 has 12 residues. The V gene's germline CDR1 is SQVTM and CDR2 ANQGSEA. The V end lost 7 bases, the J end lost 5 bases, and 12 bases lay between the germline ends.

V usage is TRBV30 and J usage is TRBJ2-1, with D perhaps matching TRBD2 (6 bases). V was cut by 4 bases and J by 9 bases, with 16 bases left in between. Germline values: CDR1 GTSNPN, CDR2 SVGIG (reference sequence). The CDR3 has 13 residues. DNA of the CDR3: TGTGCCTGGACGACTAGTCGGTATGGTGAGCAGTTCTTC. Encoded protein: CAWTTSRYGEQFF.

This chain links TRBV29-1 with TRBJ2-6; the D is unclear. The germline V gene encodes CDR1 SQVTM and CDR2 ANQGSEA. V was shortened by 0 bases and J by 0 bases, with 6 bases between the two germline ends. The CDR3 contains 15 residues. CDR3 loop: CSVEDSPSGANVLTF. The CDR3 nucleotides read TGCAGCGTTGAAGATTCCCCCTCTGGGGCCAACGTCCTGACTTTC.

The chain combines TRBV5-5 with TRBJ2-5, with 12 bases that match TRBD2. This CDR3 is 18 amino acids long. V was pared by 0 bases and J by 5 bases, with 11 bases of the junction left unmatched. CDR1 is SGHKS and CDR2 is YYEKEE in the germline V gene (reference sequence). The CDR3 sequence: CASSLAETLTSGRETQYF. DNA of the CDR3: TGTGCCAGCAGCTTGGCCGAGACCCTCACTAGCGGGAGGGAGACCCAGTACTTC.

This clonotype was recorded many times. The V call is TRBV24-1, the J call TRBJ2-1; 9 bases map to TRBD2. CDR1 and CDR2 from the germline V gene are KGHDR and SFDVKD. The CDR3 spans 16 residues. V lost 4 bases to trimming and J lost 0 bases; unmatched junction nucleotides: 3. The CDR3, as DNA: TGTGCCACCAGTGAACTAGCGGGTACCTCCTACAATGAGCAGTTCTTC. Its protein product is CATSELAGTSYNEQFF.

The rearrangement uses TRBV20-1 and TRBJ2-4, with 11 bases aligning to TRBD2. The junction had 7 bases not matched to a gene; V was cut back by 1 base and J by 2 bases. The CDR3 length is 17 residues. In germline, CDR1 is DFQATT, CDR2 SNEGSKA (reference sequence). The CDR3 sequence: CSARVIAGGPTKNIQYF. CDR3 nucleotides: TGCAGTGCTAGAGTAATAGCGGGGGGGCCTACCAAAAACATTCAGTACTTC.

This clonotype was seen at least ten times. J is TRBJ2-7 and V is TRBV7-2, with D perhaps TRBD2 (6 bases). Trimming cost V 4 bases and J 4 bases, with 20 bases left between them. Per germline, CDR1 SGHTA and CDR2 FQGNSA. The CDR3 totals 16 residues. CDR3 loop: CASSSRGIVTGYEQYF. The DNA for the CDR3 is TGTGCCAGCAGCTCACGGGGGATTGTTACCGGGTACGAGCAGTACTTC.

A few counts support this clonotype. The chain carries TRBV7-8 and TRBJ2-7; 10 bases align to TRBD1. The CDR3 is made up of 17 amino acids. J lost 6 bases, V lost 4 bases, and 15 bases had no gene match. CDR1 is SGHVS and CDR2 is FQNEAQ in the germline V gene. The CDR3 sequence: CASSSTGGVLRIVEQYF. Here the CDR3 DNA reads TGTGCCAGCAGCTCGACAGGGGGCGTGTTGAGGATCGTCGAGCAGTACTTC.

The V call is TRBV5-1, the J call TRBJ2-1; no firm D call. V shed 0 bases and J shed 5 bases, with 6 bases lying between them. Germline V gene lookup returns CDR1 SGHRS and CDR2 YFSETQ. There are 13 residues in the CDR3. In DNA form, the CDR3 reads TGCGCCAGCAGCTTGGACCCGAACAATGAGCAGTTCTTC. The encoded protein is CASSLDPNNEQFF.

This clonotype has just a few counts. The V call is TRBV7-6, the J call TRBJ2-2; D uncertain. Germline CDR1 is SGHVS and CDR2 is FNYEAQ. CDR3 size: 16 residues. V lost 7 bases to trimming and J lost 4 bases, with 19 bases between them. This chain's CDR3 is CASKAPEGPSTGELFF. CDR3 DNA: TGTGCCAGCAAGGCTCCAGAAGGGCCGAGCACCGGGGAGCTGTTTTTT.

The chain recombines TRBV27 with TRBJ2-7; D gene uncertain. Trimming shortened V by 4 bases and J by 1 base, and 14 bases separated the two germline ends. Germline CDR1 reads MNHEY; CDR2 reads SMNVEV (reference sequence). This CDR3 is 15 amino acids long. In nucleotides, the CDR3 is TGTGCCAGCAGTTATAGAGGATCCAATTCCTACGAGCAGTACTTC. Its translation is CASSYRGSNSYEQYF.

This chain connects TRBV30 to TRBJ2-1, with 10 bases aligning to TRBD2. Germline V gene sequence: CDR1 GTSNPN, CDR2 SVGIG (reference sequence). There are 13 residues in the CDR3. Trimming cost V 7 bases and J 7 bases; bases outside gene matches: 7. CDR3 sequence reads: CASVLTSGNEQFF. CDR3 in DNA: TGTGCCTCAGTTTTGACTAGCGGGAATGAGCAGTTCTTC.

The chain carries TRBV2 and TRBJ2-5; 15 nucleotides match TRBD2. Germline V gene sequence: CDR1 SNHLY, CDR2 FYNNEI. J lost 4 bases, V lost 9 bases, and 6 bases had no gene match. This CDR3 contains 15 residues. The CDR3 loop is CARWTSGRAGETQYF. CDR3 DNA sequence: TGTGCCAGATGGACTAGCGGGAGGGCTGGAGAGACCCAGTACTTC.

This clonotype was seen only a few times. The DNA for the CDR3 is TGTGCCAGCAGTTTGAATGGCCAGCCCCAGCATTTT. Translated: CASSLNGQPQHF. The genes are TRBV12-3 or TRBV12-4 and TRBJ1-5; D unclear. Trimming cost V 3 bases and J 7 bases, with 7 bases left between them. The CDR3 has 12 amino acids.

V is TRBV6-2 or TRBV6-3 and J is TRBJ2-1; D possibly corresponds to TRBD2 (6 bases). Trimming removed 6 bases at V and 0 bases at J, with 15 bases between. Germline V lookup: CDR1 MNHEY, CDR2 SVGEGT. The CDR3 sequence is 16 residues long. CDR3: CASRPLALSSYNEQFF. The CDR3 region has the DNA TGTGCCAGCAGACCTCTAGCGCTAAGCTCCTACAATGAGCAGTTCTTC.

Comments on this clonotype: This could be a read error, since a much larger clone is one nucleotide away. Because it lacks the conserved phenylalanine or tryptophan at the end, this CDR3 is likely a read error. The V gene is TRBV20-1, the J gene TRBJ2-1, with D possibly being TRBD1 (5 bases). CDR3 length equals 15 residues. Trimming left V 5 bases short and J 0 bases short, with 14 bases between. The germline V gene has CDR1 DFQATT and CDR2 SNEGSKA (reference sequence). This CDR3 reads CSAHSTVNSYNEQFL. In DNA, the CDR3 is TGCAGTGCTCATTCGACAGTGAACTCCTACAATGAGCAGTTCTTA.